A single sample gave rise to the 24 T cell receptor beta chains below, sequenced in a study of long-term antiretroviral therapy in people with HIV. Sequencing relied on immunoSEQ assay v3.0, run at survey level. The repertoire was sequenced with immunoSEQ multiplex PCR; TCRdb's copy has only in-frame clones and lacks some. The repertoire consists of about 27,000 clones, with roughly 85% occurring once and the leading ten covering roughly 10%. The sample consisted of unsorted PBMCs, taken 0.8 years before starting antiretroviral therapy. The receptors were sampled from a young man with HIV.

This clone turned up a few times. The CDR3 nucleotides read TGTGCCAGCAGCTTAGGGGCCTCCTACGAGCAGTACTTC. Its translation: CASSLGASYEQYF. This chain joins TRBV11-2 and TRBJ2-7; D is ambiguous. With 1 base removed from V and 0 bases from J, the gap between germline ends came to 4 bases. Germline lookup yields CDR1 SGHAT and CDR2 FQNNGV. The CDR3 runs to 13 residues.

The chain couples TRBV4-1 to TRBJ1-1, with a possible D match to TRBD1 (6 bases). V lost 4 bases and J 4 bases, leaving 16 bases between the germline ends. Germline CDR1 reads MGHRA; CDR2 reads YSYEKL. This CDR3 comprises 15 residues. Here the CDR3 reads CASSLYTGSATEAFF. The CDR3 nucleotides are TGCGCCAGCAGCCTTTATACAGGGTCGGCCACTGAAGCTTTCTTT.

CDR3 DNA sequence: TGTGCCAGCAGTTTAATCGCAGGGCTAACGAACACCGGGGAGCTGTTTTTT. Residues: CASSLIAGLTNTGELFF. V gene TRBV27 combines with J gene TRBJ2-2; TRBD1 is a possible D gene (5 bases). The CDR3 sequence is 17 residues long. The germline CDR1 and CDR2 sequences are MNHEY and SMNVEV (reference sequence). The germline V and J ends were trimmed by 2 bases and 0 bases, with 13 bases remaining between them.

V and J are TRBV15 and TRBJ2-4; tentatively, D is TRBD2 (7 bases). The CDR3 is 14 residues long. CDR1 LNHNV and CDR2 YYDKDF come from the germline V gene (reference sequence). Deletions cut 5 bases from V and 8 bases from J, with 16 bases between. The CDR3 nucleotides are TGTGCCACCAGCTCCCGAGGGGGGGCGGACATTCAGTACTTC. This encodes CATSSRGGADIQYF.

CDR3 loop: CASSEQQYGYTF. The CDR3 nucleotides read TGCGCCAGCAGTGAACAGCAATATGGCTACACCTTC. The genes are TRBV10-2 and TRBJ1-2; D is unresolved. Germline V gene sequence: CDR1 WSHSY, CDR2 SAAADI. V was clipped by 3 bases and J by 5 bases, with 7 bases between them. This CDR3 is 12 amino acids long.

The DNA for the CDR3 is TGCGCCAGCAGCGCGGGGGGCCCTTCAGAGACCCAGTACTTC. This encodes CASSAGGPSETQYF. The chain combines TRBV5-1 with TRBJ2-5; 8 bases are shared with TRBD2. The ends lost 4 bases at V and 4 bases at J; junction bases unmatched: 6. Germline V gene data show CDR1 as SGHRS and CDR2 as YFSETQ. CDR3 length: 14 residues.

The chain recombines TRBV5-6 with TRBJ2-7; 8 positions agree with TRBD1. CDR1 is SGHDT and CDR2 is YYEEEE in the germline V gene. The CDR3 spans 12 residues. Germline trimming cut 3 bases from V and 6 bases from J; bases unmatched to any gene: 2. The CDR3 sequence is CASSYDRGEQYF. As DNA, the CDR3 is TGTGCCAGCAGCTACGACAGGGGCGAGCAGTACTTC. The entire variable domain, with the rest obtained from reference TRBV5-6 and TRBJ2-7, is as follows: DAGVTQSPTHLIKTRGQQVTLRCSPKSGHDTVSWYQQALGQGPQFIFQYYEEEERQRGNFPDRFSGHQFPNYSSELNVNALLLGDSALYLCASSYDRGEQYFGPGTRLTVT.

V gene TRBV27 combines with J gene TRBJ2-5, with D perhaps TRBD1 (5 bases). Germline V gene lookup returns CDR1 MNHEY and CDR2 SMNVEV (reference sequence). Trimming pared 5 bases from V and 2 bases from J, leaving 12 bases between. The CDR3 covers 14 residues. CDR3 in amino acids: CASSPRQPQETQYF. The CDR3, as DNA: TGTGCCAGCAGTCCCCGACAGCCACAAGAGACCCAGTACTTC.

The chain has TRBV6-4 and TRBJ2-3; 12 nucleotides align to TRBD2. Per germline, CDR1 MRHNA and CDR2 SNTAGT. There are 15 residues in the CDR3. J lost 3 bases, V lost 3 bases, and 1 base had no gene match. For the CDR3, the DNA is TGTGCCAGCAGTGAGGGGACTAGCGGGACAGATACGCAGTATTTT. Translation: CASSEGTSGTDTQYF.

This clone showed up just a few times. The gene calls are TRBV9 and TRBJ2-2; TRBD2 aligns across 11 bases. From germline, CDR1 is SGDLS and CDR2 YYNGEE. There are 16 residues in the CDR3. Germline trimming cut 3 bases from V and 5 bases from J; bases unmatched to any gene: 6. The CDR3 is CASSAPTSGVTGELFF. The CDR3 nucleotides read TGTGCCAGCAGCGCCCCGACTAGCGGGGTAACCGGGGAGCTGTTTTTT.

The chain uses TRBV4-2 and TRBJ2-7; D remains unclear. Germline lookup yields CDR1 LGHNA and CDR2 YNFKEQ. The V and J ends lost 0 bases and 2 bases respectively, with 5 bases between them. This CDR3 is built from 13 residues. CDR3 loop: CASSQDRTYEQYF. The CDR3 DNA sequence: TGTGCCAGCAGCCAAGATCGTACCTACGAGCAGTACTTC.

The rearrangement uses TRBV7-8 and TRBJ1-5; 8 nucleotides line up with TRBD1. CDR1 and CDR2 from the germline V gene are SGHVS and FQNEAQ. The J segment lost 6 bases and the V segment lost 1 base, leaving 8 bases of the junction unmatched. This CDR3 is 16 amino acids long. The CDR3 loop is CASSLVPDRAGQPQHF. The CDR3 DNA is TGTGCCAGCAGCTTAGTTCCGGACAGGGCGGGTCAGCCCCAGCATTTT.

The CDR3 sequence: CASRQSSYEQYF. DNA of the CDR3: TGTGCCAGCAGACAGAGCTCCTACGAGCAGTACTTC. This rearrangement joins TRBV27 to TRBJ2-7; D is uncertain. CDR1 and CDR2 from the germline V gene are MNHEY and SMNVEV (reference sequence). The CDR3 length is 12 residues. Trimming took off 6 bases at V and 0 bases at J, with 6 bases between the two ends.

This sequence joins TRBV10-3 and TRBJ2-7, with 10 bases aligning to TRBD1. This CDR3 contains 15 residues. The V gene's germline CDR1 is ENHRY and CDR2 SYGVKD. Germline trimming cut 2 bases from V and 3 bases from J; bases unmatched to any gene: 4. The CDR3 DNA is TGTGCCATCAGTGAGCCCAGGACAGGGGGCTACGAGCAGTACTTC. It specifies CAISEPRTGGYEQYF.

A single count supports this clone. The V and J genes are TRBV2 and TRBJ1-2, with D perhaps matching TRBD1 (5 bases). This CDR3 spans 13 amino acids. Per germline, CDR1 SNHLY and CDR2 FYNNEI. Deletions cut 7 bases from V and 0 bases from J, with 9 bases between. The CDR3 region is CASIGTANYGYTF. The CDR3, as DNA: TGTGCCAGCATCGGGACTGCTAACTATGGCTACACCTTC.

This clone was recorded a few times. The chain joins TRBV6-6 to TRBJ1-2, with TRBD1 matching over 7 bases. Germline CDR1 and CDR2: MNHNY and SVGAGI (reference sequence). Trimming removed 2 bases from V and 4 bases from J; junction bases left unmatched: 4. The CDR3 has 14 amino acids. CDR3 DNA sequence: TGTGCCAGCAGTTACGGGACAGCCTCCTATGGCTACACCTTC. Protein sequence: CASSYGTASYGYTF.

The J gene is TRBJ2-7, the V gene TRBV28; D may match TRBD1 or TRBD2 (5 bases each). Germline lookup yields CDR1 MDHEN and CDR2 SYDVKM. CDR3 length: 14 residues. V dropped 6 bases and J dropped 3 bases, with 15 bases sitting between them. DNA for the CDR3: TGTGCCAGCAGGAAACCGGGGCTTGACTACGAGCAGTACTTC. Its protein product is CASRKPGLDYEQYF.

This chain connects TRBV6-5 to TRBJ2-5; the D gene could be TRBD1 or TRBD2 (5 bases each). V was clipped by 0 bases and J by 3 bases, with 5 bases between them. The CDR3 has 13 amino acids. The germline CDR1 and CDR2 sequences are MNHEY and SVGAGI. CDR3 protein: CASSYSGEETQYF. Here the CDR3 DNA reads TGTGCCAGCAGTTACTCGGGGGAAGAGACCCAGTACTTC.

The rearrangement uses TRBV9 and TRBJ2-3; 8 nucleotides agree with TRBD2. This CDR3 is 15 amino acids long. Germline CDR1 and CDR2: SGDLS and YYNGEE. V was clipped by 3 bases and J by 1 base; unmatched bases: 4. The DNA for the CDR3 is TGTGCCAGCAGCGCTGGCGGGGGGCGCACAGATACGCAGTATTTT. It encodes CASSAGGGRTDTQYF.

The CDR3: CASSISRDRASYGYTF. The CDR3 DNA sequence: TGTGCCAGTAGTATATCCCGGGACAGGGCTTCCTATGGCTACACCTTC. The genes are TRBV19 and TRBJ1-2; 9 nucleotides agree with TRBD1. Germline V gene sequence: CDR1 LNHDA, CDR2 SQIVND (reference sequence). The V and J ends lost 2 bases and 4 bases, in that order; junction bases with no gene match: 8. The CDR3 is 16 residues long.

The chain has TRBV6-5 and TRBJ1-6, with 8 nucleotides matching TRBD1. Losses at the gene ends were 5 bases for V and 10 bases for J; bases not matched to a gene: 7. This CDR3 has 14 amino acids. Germline loops: CDR1 MNHEY, CDR2 SVGAGI. The CDR3 DNA sequence: TGTGCCAGCAGTCGAAACAGGGGGGGCTCACCCCTCCACTTT. Its translation: CASSRNRGGSPLHF.

The chain uses TRBV2 and TRBJ2-3, with D uncertain. Trimming shortened V by 5 bases and J by 1 base, and 7 bases separated the two germline ends. Looked up from germline, CDR1 is SNHLY and CDR2 is FYNNEI. The CDR3 runs to 13 residues. In DNA form, the CDR3 reads TGTGCCAGCAGTTTTACCCGCACAGATACGCAGTATTTT. Protein product: CASSFTRTDTQYF.

V and J are TRBV15 and TRBJ2-5; TRBD2 agrees at 8 bases. This CDR3 is built from 14 residues. The trim removed 1 base at V and 5 bases at J, leaving 3 bases unmatched. Germline CDR1 reads LNHNV; CDR2 reads YYDKDF (reference sequence). CDR3 in amino acids: CATSRAGGRETQYF. The CDR3 DNA sequence: TGTGCCACCAGCAGAGCGGGGGGGCGGGAGACCCAGTACTTC.

The CDR3 region is CASSVTGSLLNNEQFF. The DNA for the CDR3 is TGTGCCAGCAGCGTCACCGGGTCTCTACTAAACAATGAGCAGTTCTTC. This rearrangement joins TRBV9 to TRBJ2-1; no clear D gene. CDR3 length equals 16 residues. Germline loops: CDR1 SGDLS, CDR2 YYNGEE. V lost 2 bases and J lost 5, with 17 bases in between.